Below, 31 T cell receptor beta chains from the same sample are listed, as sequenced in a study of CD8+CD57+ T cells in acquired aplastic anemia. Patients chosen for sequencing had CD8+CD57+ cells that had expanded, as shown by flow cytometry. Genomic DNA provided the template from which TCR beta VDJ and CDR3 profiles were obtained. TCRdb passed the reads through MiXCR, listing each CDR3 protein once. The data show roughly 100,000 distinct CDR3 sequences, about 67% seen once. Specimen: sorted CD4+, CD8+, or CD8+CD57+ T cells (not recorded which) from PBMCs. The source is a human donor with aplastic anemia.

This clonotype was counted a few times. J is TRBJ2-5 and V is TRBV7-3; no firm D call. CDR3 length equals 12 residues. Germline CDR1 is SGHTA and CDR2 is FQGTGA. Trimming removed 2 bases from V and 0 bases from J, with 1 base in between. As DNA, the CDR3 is TGTGCCAGCAGCTTAGACCAAGAGACCCAGTACTTC. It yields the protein CASSLDQETQYF.

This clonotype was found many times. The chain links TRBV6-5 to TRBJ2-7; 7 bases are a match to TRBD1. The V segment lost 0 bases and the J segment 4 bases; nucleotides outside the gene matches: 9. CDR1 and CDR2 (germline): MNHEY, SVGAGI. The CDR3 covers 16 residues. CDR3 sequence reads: CASSYSGGQVLYEQYF. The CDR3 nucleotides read TGTGCCAGCAGTTACTCGGGCGGACAGGTCTTATACGAGCAGTACTTC.

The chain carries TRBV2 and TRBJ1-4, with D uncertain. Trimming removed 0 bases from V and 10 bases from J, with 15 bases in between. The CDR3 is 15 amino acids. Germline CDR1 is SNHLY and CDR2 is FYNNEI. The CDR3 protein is CASSEAEARLRKLFF. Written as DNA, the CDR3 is TGTGCCAGCAGTGAAGCGGAAGCCCGGTTGCGAAAACTGTTTTTT.

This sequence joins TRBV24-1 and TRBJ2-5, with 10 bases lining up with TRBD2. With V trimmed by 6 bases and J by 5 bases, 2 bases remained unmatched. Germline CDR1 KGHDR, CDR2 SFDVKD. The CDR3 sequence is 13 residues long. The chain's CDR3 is CATSLSGRETQYF. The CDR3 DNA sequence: TGTGCCACCAGTCTTAGCGGGAGGGAGACCCAGTACTTC.

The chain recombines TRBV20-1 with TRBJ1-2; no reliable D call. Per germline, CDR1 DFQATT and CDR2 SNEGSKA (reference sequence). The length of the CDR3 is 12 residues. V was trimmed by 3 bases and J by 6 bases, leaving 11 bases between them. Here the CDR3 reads CSARKQTHGYTF. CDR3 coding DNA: TGCAGTGCTAGGAAACAGACCCATGGCTACACCTTC.

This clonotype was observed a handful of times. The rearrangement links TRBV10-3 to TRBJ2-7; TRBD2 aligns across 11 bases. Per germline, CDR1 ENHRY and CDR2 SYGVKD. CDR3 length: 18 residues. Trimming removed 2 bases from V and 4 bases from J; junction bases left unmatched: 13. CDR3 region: CAISEPTKLAGAAYEQYF. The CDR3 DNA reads TGTGCCATCAGTGAGCCGACGAAACTAGCGGGAGCAGCTTACGAGCAGTACTTC.

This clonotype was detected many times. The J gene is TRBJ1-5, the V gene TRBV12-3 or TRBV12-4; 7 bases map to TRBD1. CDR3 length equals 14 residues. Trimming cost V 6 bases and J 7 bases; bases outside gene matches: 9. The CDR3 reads CASSTTGAGQPQHF. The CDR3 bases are TGTGCCAGCAGCACTACAGGGGCGGGACAGCCCCAGCATTTT.

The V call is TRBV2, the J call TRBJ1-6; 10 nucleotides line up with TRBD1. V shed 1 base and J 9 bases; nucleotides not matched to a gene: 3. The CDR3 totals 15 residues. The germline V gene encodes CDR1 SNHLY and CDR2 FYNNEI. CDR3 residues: CASSEGWTGGSPLHF. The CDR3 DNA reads TGTGCCAGCAGTGAAGGATGGACAGGGGGTTCACCCCTCCACTTT.

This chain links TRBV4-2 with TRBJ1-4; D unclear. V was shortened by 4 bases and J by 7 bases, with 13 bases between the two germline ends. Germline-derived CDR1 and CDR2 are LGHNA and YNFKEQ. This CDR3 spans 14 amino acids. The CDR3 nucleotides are TGTGCCAGCAGCCCACGACCTCTGGGTGAAAAACTGTTTTTT. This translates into CASSPRPLGEKLFF.

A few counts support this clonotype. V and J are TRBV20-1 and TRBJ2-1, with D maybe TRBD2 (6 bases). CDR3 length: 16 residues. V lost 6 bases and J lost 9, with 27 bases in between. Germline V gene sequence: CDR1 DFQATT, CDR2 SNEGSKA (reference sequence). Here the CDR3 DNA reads TGCAGTGCCACCCGGAGGGATTGGGACCTTTTAGGTGAGCAGTTCTTC. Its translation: CSATRRDWDLLGEQFF.

In nucleotides, the CDR3 is TGTGCCAGCAGCCCTTGGAAACAGGGGGGCGAGCAGTACTTC. Translated: CASSPWKQGGEQYF. V usage is TRBV2 and J usage is TRBJ2-7, with TRBD1 identical over 8 bases. With 6 bases clipped from V and 6 bases from J, the junction kept 10 bases outside the gene matches. The CDR3 extends over 14 amino acids. The V gene's germline CDR1 is SNHLY and CDR2 FYNNEI. The whole variable domain, filled in from reference TRBV2 and TRBJ2-7, reads EPEVTQTPSHQVTQMGQEVILRCVPISNHLYFYWYRQILGQKVEFLVSFYNNEISEKSEIFDDQFSVERPDGSNFTLKIRSTKLEDSAMYFCASSPWKQGGEQYFGPGTRLTVT.

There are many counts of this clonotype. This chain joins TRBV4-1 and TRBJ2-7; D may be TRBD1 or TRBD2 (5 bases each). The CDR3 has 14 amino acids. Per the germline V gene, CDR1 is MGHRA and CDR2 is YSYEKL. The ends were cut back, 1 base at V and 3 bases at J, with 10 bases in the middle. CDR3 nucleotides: TGCGCCAGCAGCCAAGTCCGAGGGGACTACGAGCAGTACTTC. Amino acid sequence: CASSQVRGDYEQYF.

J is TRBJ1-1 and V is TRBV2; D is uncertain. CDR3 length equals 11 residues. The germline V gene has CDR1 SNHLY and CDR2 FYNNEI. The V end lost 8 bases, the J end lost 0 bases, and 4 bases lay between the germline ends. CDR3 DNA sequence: TGTGCCAGCCAGCTGAACACTGAAGCTTTCTTT. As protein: CASQLNTEAFF. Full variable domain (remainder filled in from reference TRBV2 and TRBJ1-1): EPEVTQTPSHQVTQMGQEVILRCVPISNHLYFYWYRQILGQKVEFLVSFYNNEISEKSEIFDDQFSVERPDGSNFTLKIRSTKLEDSAMYFCASQLNTEAFFGQGTRLTVV.

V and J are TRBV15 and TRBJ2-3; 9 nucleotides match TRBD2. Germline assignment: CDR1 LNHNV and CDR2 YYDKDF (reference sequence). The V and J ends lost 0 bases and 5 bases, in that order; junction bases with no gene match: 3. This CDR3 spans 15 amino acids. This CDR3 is CATSREAGGRDTQYF. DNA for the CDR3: TGTGCCACCAGCAGAGAGGCGGGAGGGAGAGATACGCAGTATTTT.

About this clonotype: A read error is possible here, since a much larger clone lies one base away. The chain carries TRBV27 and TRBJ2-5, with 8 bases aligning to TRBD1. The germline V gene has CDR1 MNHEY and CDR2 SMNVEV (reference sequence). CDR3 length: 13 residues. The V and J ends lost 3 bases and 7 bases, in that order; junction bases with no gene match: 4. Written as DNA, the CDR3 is TGTGCCAGCAGTTTGGACAGGGAAGGGACCCAGTACTTC. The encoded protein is CASSLDREGTQYF.

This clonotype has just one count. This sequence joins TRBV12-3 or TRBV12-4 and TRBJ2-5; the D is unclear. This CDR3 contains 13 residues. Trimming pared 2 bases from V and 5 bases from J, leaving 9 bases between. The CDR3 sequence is CASSLKSRETQYF. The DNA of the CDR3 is TGTGCCAGCAGTTTAAAATCGCGGGAGACCCAGTACTTC.

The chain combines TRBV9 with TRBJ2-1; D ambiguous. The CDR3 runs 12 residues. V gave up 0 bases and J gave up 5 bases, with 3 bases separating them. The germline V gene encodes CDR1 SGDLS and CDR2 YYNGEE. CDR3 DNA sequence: TGTGCCAGCAGCGTAGGGCACAATGAGCAGTTCTTC. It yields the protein CASSVGHNEQFF. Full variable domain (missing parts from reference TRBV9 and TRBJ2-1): DSGVTQTPKHLITATGQRVTLRCSPRSGDLSVYWYQQSLDQGLQFLIQYYNGEERAKGNILERFSAQQFPDLHSELNLSSLELGDSALYFCASSVGHNEQFFGPGTRLTVL.

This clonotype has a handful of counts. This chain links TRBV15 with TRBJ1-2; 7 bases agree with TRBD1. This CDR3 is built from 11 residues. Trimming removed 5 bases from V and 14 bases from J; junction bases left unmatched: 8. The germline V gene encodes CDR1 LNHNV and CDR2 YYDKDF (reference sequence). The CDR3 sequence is CATSDPGQPTF. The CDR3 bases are TGTGCCACCAGCGACCCGGGACAGCCGACCTTC.

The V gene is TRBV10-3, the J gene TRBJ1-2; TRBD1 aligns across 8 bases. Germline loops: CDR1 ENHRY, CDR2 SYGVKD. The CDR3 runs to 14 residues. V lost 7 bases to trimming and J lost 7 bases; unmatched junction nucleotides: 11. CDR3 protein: CAITLGQGLSGYTF. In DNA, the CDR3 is TGTGCCATCACCTTAGGACAGGGTCTGAGTGGCTACACCTTC.

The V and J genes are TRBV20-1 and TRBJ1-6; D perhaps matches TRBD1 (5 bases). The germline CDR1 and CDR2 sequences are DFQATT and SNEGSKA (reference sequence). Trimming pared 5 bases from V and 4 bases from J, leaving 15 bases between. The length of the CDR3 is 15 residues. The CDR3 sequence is CSALGGVLYNSPLHF. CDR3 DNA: TGCAGTGCTTTGGGAGGGGTCTTATATAATTCACCCCTCCACTTT.

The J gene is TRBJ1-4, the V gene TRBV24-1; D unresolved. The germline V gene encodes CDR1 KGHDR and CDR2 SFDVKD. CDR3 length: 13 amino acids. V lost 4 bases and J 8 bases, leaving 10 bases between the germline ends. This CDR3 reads CATSDPGREKLFF. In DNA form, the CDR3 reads TGTGCCACCAGTGACCCCGGACGGGAAAAACTGTTTTTT.

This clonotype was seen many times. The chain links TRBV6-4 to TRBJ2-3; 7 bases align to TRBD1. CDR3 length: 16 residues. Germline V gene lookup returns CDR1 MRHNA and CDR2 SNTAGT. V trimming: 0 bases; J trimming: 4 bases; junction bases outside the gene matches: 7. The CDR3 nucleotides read TGTGCCAGCAGTGACTCCCGACAGGGTGGGGCAGATACGCAGTATTTT. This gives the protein CASSDSRQGGADTQYF.

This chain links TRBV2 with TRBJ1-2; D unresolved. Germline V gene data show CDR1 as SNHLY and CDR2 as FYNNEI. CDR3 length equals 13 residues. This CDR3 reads CAIASFTYYGYTF. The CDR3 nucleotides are TGTGCTATCGCCAGCTTTACTTACTATGGCTACACCTTC.

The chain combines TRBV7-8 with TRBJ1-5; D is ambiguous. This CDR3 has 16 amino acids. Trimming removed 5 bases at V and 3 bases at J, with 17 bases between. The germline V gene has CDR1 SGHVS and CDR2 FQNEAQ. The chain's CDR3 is CASSGEGIDINQPQHF. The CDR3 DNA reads TGTGCCAGCAGCGGTGAGGGAATCGACATCAATCAGCCCCAGCATTTT.

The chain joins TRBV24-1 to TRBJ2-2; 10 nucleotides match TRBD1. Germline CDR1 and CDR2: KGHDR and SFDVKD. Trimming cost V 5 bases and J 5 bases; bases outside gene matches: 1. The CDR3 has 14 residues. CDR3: CATSGTGGTGELFF. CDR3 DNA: TGTGCCACCAGTGGGACAGGGGGGACCGGGGAGCTGTTTTTT.

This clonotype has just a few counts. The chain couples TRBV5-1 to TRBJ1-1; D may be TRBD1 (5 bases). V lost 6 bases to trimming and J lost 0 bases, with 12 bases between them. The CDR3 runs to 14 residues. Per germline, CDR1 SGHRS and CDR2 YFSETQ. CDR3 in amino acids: CASKDKSMNTEAFF. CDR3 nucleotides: TGCGCCAGCAAGGACAAGTCGATGAACACTGAAGCTTTCTTT.

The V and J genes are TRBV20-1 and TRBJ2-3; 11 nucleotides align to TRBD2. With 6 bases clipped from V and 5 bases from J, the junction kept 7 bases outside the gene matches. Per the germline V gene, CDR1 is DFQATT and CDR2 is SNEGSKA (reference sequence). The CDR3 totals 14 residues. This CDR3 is CSAISGGAGDTQYF. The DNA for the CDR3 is TGCAGTGCCATTAGCGGGGGGGCAGGAGATACGCAGTATTTT.

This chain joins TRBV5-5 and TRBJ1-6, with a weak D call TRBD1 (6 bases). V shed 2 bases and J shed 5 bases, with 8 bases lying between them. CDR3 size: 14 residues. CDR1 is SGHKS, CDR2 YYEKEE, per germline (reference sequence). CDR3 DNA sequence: TGTGCCAGCAGCTTAAGGGGGGATAATTCACCCCTCCACTTT. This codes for CASSLRGDNSPLHF.

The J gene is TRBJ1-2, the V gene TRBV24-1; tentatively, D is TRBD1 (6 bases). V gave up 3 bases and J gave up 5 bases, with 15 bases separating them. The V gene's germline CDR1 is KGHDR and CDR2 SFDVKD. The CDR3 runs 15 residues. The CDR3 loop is CATSDPRGGGYGYTF. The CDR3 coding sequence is TGTGCCACCAGTGATCCGAGGGGAGGGGGTTATGGCTACACCTTC.

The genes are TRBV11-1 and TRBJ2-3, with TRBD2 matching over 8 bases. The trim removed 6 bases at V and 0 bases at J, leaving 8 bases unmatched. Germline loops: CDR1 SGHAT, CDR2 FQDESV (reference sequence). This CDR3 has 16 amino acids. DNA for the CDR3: TGTGCCAGCAGTCGACTGAGCGGGGGTAGCACAGATACGCAGTATTTT. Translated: CASSRLSGGSTDTQYF.

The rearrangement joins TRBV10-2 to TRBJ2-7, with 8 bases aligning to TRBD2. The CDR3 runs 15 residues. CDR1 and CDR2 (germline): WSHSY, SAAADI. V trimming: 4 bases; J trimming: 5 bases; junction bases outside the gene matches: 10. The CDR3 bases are TGCGCCAGCAGTGGCTTAGCGGGGTCTGTCCACGAGCAGTACTTC. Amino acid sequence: CASSGLAGSVHEQYF.